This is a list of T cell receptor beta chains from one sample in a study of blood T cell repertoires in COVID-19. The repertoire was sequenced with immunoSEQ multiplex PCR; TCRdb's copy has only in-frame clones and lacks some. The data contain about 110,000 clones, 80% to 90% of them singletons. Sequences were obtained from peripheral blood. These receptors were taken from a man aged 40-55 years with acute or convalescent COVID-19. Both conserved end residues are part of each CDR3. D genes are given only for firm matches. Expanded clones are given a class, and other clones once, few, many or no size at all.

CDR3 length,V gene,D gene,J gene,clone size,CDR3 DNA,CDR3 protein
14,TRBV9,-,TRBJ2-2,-,TGTGCCAGCGGCCCGGATTTGGGGGGCGGGGAGCTGTTTTTT,CASGPDLGGGELFF
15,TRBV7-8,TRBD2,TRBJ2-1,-,TGTGCCAGCAGCTTCGGTAGCGGGGGGAGCTATGAGCAGTTCTTC,CASSFGSGGSYEQFF
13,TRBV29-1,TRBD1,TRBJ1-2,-,TGCAGCGTTTGGACAGGGTCGGGCTATGGCTACACCTTC,CSVWTGSGYGYTF
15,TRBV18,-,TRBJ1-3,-,TGTGCCAGCTCACCAACTACGGGGTCTGGAAACACCATATATTTT,CASSPTTGSGNTIYF
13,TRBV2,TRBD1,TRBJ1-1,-,TGTGCCAGCTGCCGGGACAGGGTCTCTGAAGCTTTCTTT,CASCRDRVSEAFF
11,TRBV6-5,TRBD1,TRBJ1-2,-,TGTGCCAGCGGGACAGGGGATGGCTACACCTTC,CASGTGDGYTF
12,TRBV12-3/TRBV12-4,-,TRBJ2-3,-,TGTGCCAGCATTGGAGTTAGCGGTACGCAGTATTTT,CASIGVSGTQYF
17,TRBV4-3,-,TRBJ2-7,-,TGCGCCAGCAGCCAAGAAAGTCGTGGGGCAGGCTCCTACGAGCAGTACTTC,CASSQESRGAGSYEQYF
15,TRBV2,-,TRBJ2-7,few,TGTGCCAGCAGTGAAGCTCTGGACAGCTCCTACGAGCAGTACTTC,CASSEALDSSYEQYF
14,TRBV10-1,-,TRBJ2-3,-,TGCGCCAGCAGTGAGGGCAGGCAAACAGATACGCAGTATTTT,CASSEGRQTDTQYF
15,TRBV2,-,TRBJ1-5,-,TGTGCCAGCAGTGAAGCTACAGGGTACAATCAGCCCCAGCATTTT,CASSEATGYNQPQHF
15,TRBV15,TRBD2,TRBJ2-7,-,TGTGCCACCAGCAGAGTGGCTAGCGGGGGTTACGAGCAGTACTTC,CATSRVASGGYEQYF
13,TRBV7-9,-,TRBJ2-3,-,TGTGCCAGCAGCTTTGAGGCCACAGATACGCAGTATTTT,CASSFEATDTQYF
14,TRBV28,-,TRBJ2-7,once,TGTGCCAGCAGAAGTTCGGGGAGAGCCTACGAGCAGTACTTC,CASRSSGRAYEQYF
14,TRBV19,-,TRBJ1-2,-,TGTGCCAGTATCCCTCCCGGGACAACCTATGGCTACACCTTC,CASIPPGTTYGYTF
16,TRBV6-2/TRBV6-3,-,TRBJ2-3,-,TGTGCCAGCAGTCATTCGCGCAGGGGGGCGATAGATACGCAGTATTTT,CASSHSRRGAIDTQYF
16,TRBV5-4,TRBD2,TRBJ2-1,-,TGTGCCAGCAGCCTAAAGGAGGGCGGGGGGGTCAATGAGCAGTTCTTC,CASSLKEGGGVNEQFF
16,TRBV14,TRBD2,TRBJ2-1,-,TGTGCCAGCAGCCGAATCGGGGGGATCTCCTACAATGAGCAGTTCTTC,CASSRIGGISYNEQFF
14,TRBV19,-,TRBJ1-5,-,TGTGCCAGTAGTATCGGTAATAGCAATCAGCCCCAGCATTTT,CASSIGNSNQPQHF
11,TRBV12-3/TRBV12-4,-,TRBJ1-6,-,TGTGCCAGCAGTTTAACAGGGTTCCTCCACTTT,CASSLTGFLHF
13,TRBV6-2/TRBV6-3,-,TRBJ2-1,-,TGTGCCAGCAGTTACGGAGCTTACAATGAGCAGTTCTTC,CASSYGAYNEQFF
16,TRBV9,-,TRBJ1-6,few,TGTGCCAGCAGCGTAGAGCAGGTCCAATATAATTCACCCCTCCACTTT,CASSVEQVQYNSPLHF
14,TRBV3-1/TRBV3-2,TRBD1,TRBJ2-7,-,TGTGCCAGCAGCCATCCGGGACAGGGGGACGAGCAGTACTTC,CASSHPGQGDEQYF
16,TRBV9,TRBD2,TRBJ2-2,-,TGTGCCAGCAGCGACTCGGGGGGGTCGGACACCGGGGAGCTGTTTTTT,CASSDSGGSDTGELFF
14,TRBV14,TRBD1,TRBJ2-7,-,TGTGCCAGCAGCCAAGAACAGGGGTCGCGCGAGCAGTACTTC,CASSQEQGSREQYF
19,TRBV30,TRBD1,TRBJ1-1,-,TGTGCCTGGAGCCCCACTCTGGGACAGGTCTCGTTCTCATACACTGAAGCTTTCTTT,CAWSPTLGQVSFSYTEAFF
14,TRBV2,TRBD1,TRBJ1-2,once,TGTGCCAGCAGTCGGACAGGGCTTAACTATGGCTACACCTTC,CASSRTGLNYGYTF
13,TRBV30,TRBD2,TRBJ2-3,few,TGTGCCTGGAGTGTACGGGGGGCAGATACGCAGTATTTT,CAWSVRGADTQYF
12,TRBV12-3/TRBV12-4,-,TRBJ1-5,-,TGTGCCAGCAGCCGGGACAATCAGCCCCAGCATTTT,CASSRDNQPQHF
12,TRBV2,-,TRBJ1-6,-,TGTGCCAGCATGTCCGGAGCCTCACCCCTCCACTTT,CASMSGASPLHF
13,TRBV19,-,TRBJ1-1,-,TGTGCCAGTAGAACCCTGTCGGGAACTGAAGCTTTCTTT,CASRTLSGTEAFF
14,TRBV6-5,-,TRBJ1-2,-,TGTGCCAGCACCCCCCGGGGGGGAGGCTATGGCTACACCTTC,CASTPRGGGYGYTF
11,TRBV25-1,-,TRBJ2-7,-,TGTGCCACCAAAATCGGGTTTGAGCAGTACTTC,CATKIGFEQYF
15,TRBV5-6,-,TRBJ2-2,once,TGTGCCAGCAGCTTCCGGGTCTCGGGCACCGGGGAGCTGTTTTTT,CASSFRVSGTGELFF
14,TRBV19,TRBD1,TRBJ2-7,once,TGTGCCAGTGGATGGACAGGGAAGGAAGCCGAGCAGTACTTC,CASGWTGKEAEQYF
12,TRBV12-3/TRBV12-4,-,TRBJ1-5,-,TGTGCCAGCAGTTACGGCGGTCAGCCCCAGCATTTT,CASSYGGQPQHF
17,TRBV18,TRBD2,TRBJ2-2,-,TGTGCCAGCTCACTACTAGCGGGGGGCGGCGACACCGGGGAGCTGTTTTTT,CASSLLAGGGDTGELFF
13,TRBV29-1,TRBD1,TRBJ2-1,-,TGCAGCGTCAGGACAGGGCTCGACAATGAGCAGTTCTTC,CSVRTGLDNEQFF
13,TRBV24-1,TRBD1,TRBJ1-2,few,TGTGCCACCAGTGATGTGACAGGGATAGGCTACACCTTC,CATSDVTGIGYTF
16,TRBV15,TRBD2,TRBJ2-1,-,TGTGCCACCAGCAGAGATTTCAGCGGGGGGGCCGAGGAGCAGTTCTTC,CATSRDFSGGAEEQFF
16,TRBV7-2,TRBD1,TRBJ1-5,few,TGTGCCAGCAGCGCTAGCCGGGACAGGGGTGGTCAGCCCCAGCATTTT,CASSASRDRGGQPQHF
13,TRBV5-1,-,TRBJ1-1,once,TGCGCCAGCAGCTTGGTCTCGAACACTGAAGCTTTCTTT,CASSLVSNTEAFF
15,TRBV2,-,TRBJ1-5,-,TGTGCCAGCAGCCGACAGGCCGGCGGCAATCAGCCCCAGCATTTT,CASSRQAGGNQPQHF
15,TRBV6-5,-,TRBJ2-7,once,TGTGCCAGCAGTTACTCTCCATCTAGCGCCCACGAGCAGTACTTC,CASSYSPSSAHEQYF
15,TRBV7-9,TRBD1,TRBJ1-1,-,TGTGCCAGCAGTAGACTACAGGGGGCGCGGACTGAAGCTTTCTTT,CASSRLQGARTEAFF
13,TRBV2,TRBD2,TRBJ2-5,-,TGTGCCAGCAAGAGGATAGCGGGAGAGACCCAGTACTTC,CASKRIAGETQYF
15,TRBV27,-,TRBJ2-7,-,TGTGCCAGCAGTTTAATCGACGGGGTTGGGAACGAGCAGTACTTC,CASSLIDGVGNEQYF
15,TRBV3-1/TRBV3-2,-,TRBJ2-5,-,TGTGCCAGCAGCCCCCGGGGGTCCGGCCCAGAGACCCAGTACTTC,CASSPRGSGPETQYF
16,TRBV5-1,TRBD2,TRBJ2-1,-,TGCGCCAGCAGCCGGGGGCCTAGCGGGGGCTACAATGAGCAGTTCTTC,CASSRGPSGGYNEQFF
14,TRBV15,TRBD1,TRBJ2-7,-,TGTGCCACCACCTCGGGACAGGGGGCGAACGAGCAGTACTTC,CATTSGQGANEQYF
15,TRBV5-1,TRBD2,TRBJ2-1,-,TGCGCCAGCGGCTCAGGGGCGGGAGGGTACAATGAGCAGTTCTTC,CASGSGAGGYNEQFF